This is a list of T cell receptor beta chains from one sample in a study of vaccination and CD4 T cells after COVID-19. A single record per CDR3 protein comes from TCRdb applying MiXCR to the PCR reads. The sample lists about 24,000 distinct CDR3 sequences; about two fifths were seen once. Their antigen targets remain unknown. The sample was CD4+ T cells from blood, cultured in vitro, taken about 7 months after SARS-CoV-2 vaccination. The receptors here all came from a human donor who had recovered from COVID-19. Each CDR3 is given with its conserved first and last residue. D genes are given only for firm matches. Size tells how often a clone was seen (once, few, many) or the class of an expanded clone, and some rows leave it out.

clone_size,d_call,j_call,v_call,cdr3_aa,cdr3_nt
-,-,TRBJ2-2,TRBV6-1,CASSAVAAPGELFF,TGTGCCAGCAGTGCCGTAGCAGCCCCCGGGGAGCTGTTTTTT
-,-,TRBJ1-1,TRBV19,CASRFSGGTEAFF,TGTGCCAGTCGGTTCTCCGGGGGAACTGAAGCTTTCTTT
few,-,TRBJ2-5,TRBV7-9,CASSLWGPGETQYF,TGTGCCAGCAGCTTATGGGGGCCGGGGGAGACCCAGTACTTC
-,-,TRBJ1-1,TRBV19,CASRLQGQNTEAFF,TGTGCCAGTAGGTTGCAGGGACAGAACACTGAAGCTTTCTTT
once,-,TRBJ2-1,TRBV24-1,CATSDLSSSEYNEQFF,TGTGCCACCAGTGATTTGTCGTCTAGCGAGTACAATGAGCAGTTCTTC
-,-,TRBJ1-1,TRBV27,CASRQGGTEAFF,TGTGCCAGCAGGCAGGGTGGTACTGAAGCTTTCTTT
once,-,TRBJ2-1,TRBV7-9,CASSSQSITNEQFF,TGTGCCAGCAGCTCCCAGTCTATCACGAATGAGCAGTTCTTC
-,TRBD2,TRBJ2-1,TRBV4-1,CASSQDPGGREQFF,TGCGCCAGCAGCCAAGATCCGGGGGGGCGCGAGCAGTTCTTC
few,TRBD2,TRBJ2-3,TRBV6-1,CASSGLADHSTDTQYF,TGTGCCAGCAGTGGACTAGCGGACCATAGCACAGATACGCAGTATTTT
-,TRBD1,TRBJ2-3,TRBV7-2,CASSLGQGADTQYF,TGTGCCAGCAGCTTGGGACAGGGTGCAGATACGCAGTATTTT
medium-sized,TRBD1,TRBJ2-7,TRBV7-8,CASSGRTGRACGQYF,TGTGCCAGCAGCGGGCGGACAGGGCGCGCCTGCGGGCAGTACTTC
few,-,TRBJ2-7,TRBV20-1,CSASERSYASYEQYF,TGCAGTGCTAGTGAACGATCCTACGCCTCCTACGAGCAGTACTTC
-,-,TRBJ2-3,TRBV15,CATSRVRGSLRATDTQYF,TGTGCCACCAGCAGAGTTCGGGGCTCGCTCAGGGCCACGGATACGCAGTATTTT
-,-,TRBJ1-2,TRBV10-3,CAISDNYGYTF,TGTGCCATCAGTGACAACTATGGCTACACCTTC
-,-,TRBJ2-1,TRBV7-2,CASSGTGGRGSYNEQFF,TGTGCCAGCAGCGGTACTGGGGGGCGGGGCTCCTACAATGAGCAGTTCTTC
-,TRBD2,TRBJ2-7,TRBV20-1,CSARDDGRAGYEQYF,TGCAGTGCTAGAGATGACGGGAGGGCCGGTTACGAGCAGTACTTC
-,-,TRBJ2-5,TRBV5-4,CASSLAFDRQREYF,TGTGCCAGCAGCTTGGCTTTCGACCGCCAGCGGGAGTACTTC
-,-,TRBJ2-2,TRBV20-1,CSARGGGNTGELFF,TGCAGTGCTAGAGGGGGCGGGAACACCGGGGAGCTGTTTTTT
-,-,TRBJ1-1,TRBV6-5,CASSYSPWNTEAFF,TGTGCCAGCAGTTACTCGCCGTGGAACACTGAAGCTTTCTTT
-,TRBD1,TRBJ2-7,TRBV28,CASRSLGQGAEEQYF,TGTGCCAGCAGATCTCTTGGACAGGGGGCTGAGGAGCAGTACTTC
-,-,TRBJ2-5,TRBV5-1,CASSLAGRGGVETQYF,TGCGCCAGCAGCTTGGCGGGCAGGGGAGGCGTAGAGACCCAGTACTTC
few,-,TRBJ2-1,TRBV15,CATSTQGGNEQFF,TGTGCCACCAGCACTCAGGGCGGCAATGAGCAGTTCTTC
-,-,TRBJ2-7,TRBV6-1,CASTSAYEQYF,TGTGCCAGCACGTCAGCCTACGAGCAGTACTTC
-,TRBD2,TRBJ2-5,TRBV28,CASSPLAGGQETQYF,TGTGCCAGCAGTCCCCTAGCGGGAGGGCAGGAGACCCAGTACTTC
-,TRBD1,TRBJ1-1,TRBV20-1,CSARDWDSLSLAFF,TGCAGTGCTAGAGATTGGGACAGCTTATCTCTCGCTTTCTTT
-,TRBD1,TRBJ1-5,TRBV28,CASSLPPGQGSNQPQHF,TGTGCCAGCAGTTTACCCCCGGGACAGGGATCCAATCAGCCCCAGCATTTT
few,-,TRBJ2-3,TRBV20-1,CSARADSTDTQYF,TGCAGTGCTAGAGCCGACAGCACAGATACGCAGTATTTT
few,-,TRBJ2-7,TRBV19,CASLSGEQYF,TGTGCCAGTCTCTCTGGCGAGCAGTACTTC
-,TRBD2,TRBJ2-3,TRBV20-1,CSARSGSTDTQYF,TGCAGTGCGAGAAGCGGGAGTACAGATACGCAGTATTTT
once,-,TRBJ2-5,TRBV7-2,CASSLSGSQETQHF,TGTGCCAGCAGCTTGTCCGGGAGTCAAGAGACCCAGCACTTC
-,-,TRBJ2-5,TRBV9,CASSVATGIQETQYF,TGTGCCAGCAGCGTAGCTACGGGAATACAAGAGACCCAGTACTTC